This section outlines one TCR beta chain sequence together with its context. As yet, its antigen is unknown. This specimen comes from a study of vaccination effects on CD4 cells after COVID-19. Before any sequencing was done, the ViraFEST assay used viral peptide pools to expand antigen-specific CD4+ T cells. After less than 11 days in culture, the CD4+ T cells were isolated. The cohort was immunized with two doses of either the BNT162b2 or mRNA-1273 vaccine. Clones were sequenced by immunoSEQ multiplex PCR, and TCRdb holds only the in-frame ones, with some missing. The sample contains about 46,000 clones, about four fifths of which appear only once. The CDR3 has 20 amino acids. V shed 0 bases, J shed 6 bases, and the junction held 13 bases outside the gene matches. Germline V gene lookup returns CDR1 MGHRA and CDR2 YSYEKL.

This TCR was sampled from a human donor who received a COVID-19 vaccine. The chain joins TRBV4-1 to TRBJ2-1; 14 positions agree with TRBD2. Sequenced here: CD4+ T cells from PBMCs cultured with HCoV-OC43 spike peptides, sampled after COVID-19 vaccination. As to subset: HCoV-OC43 spike overlapping peptide pool stimulation. Here the CDR3 reads CASSQDSRTSGRSYRNEQFF. CDR3 nucleotide sequence: TGCGCCAGCAGCCAAGATTCTCGGACTAGCGGGAGGAGCTATCGCAATGAGCAGTTCTTC.